These 14 T cell receptor beta chains came from one sample sequenced in a study of CD8+CD57+ T cells in acquired aplastic anemia. Investigators profiled TCR beta VDJ and CDR3 from genomic DNA template. TCRdb passed the reads through MiXCR, listing each CDR3 protein once. This table holds 95,000 to 150,000 distinct CDR3 sequences, over 30% found once. Patients sequenced had flow cytometry evidence of CD8+CD57+ cell expansion. The specimen sequenced was sorted CD4+, CD8+, or CD8+CD57+ T cells (not recorded which) from PBMCs. Receptors were obtained from a human donor with aplastic anemia.

This clonotype was found many times. This chain uses TRBV30 with TRBJ2-5; D is unresolved. The CDR3 spans 14 residues. Germline loops: CDR1 GTSNPN, CDR2 SVGIG (reference sequence). V was clipped by 0 bases and J by 4 bases, with 12 bases between them. CDR3 DNA sequence: TGTGCCTGGAGTGTACGAGGAATCGTAGAGACCCAGTACTTC. The encoded protein is CAWSVRGIVETQYF.

This clonotype was picked up one time. V is TRBV25-1 and J is TRBJ1-6; D not certain. This CDR3 has 13 residues. Trimming pared 3 bases from V and 7 bases from J, leaving 7 bases between. Germline V CDR1 and CDR2: MGHDK, SYGVNS. The CDR3 DNA follows: TGTGCCAGCAGTGAGATCGGGAATTCACCCCTCCACTTT. Its protein is CASSEIGNSPLHF.

This clonotype came up a few times. The chain links TRBV28 to TRBJ1-2; D unclear. The CDR3 spans 13 residues. The germline CDR1 and CDR2 sequences are MDHEN and SYDVKM. Trimming left V 1 base short and J 4 bases short, with 7 bases between. The CDR3 coding sequence is TGTGCCAGCAGTTTATCTGCCATCTATGGCTACACCTTC. Its protein is CASSLSAIYGYTF.

Many counts were recorded for this clonotype. The rearrangement uses TRBV27 and TRBJ1-2, with D maybe TRBD1 (6 bases). Germline V gene data show CDR1 as MNHEY and CDR2 as SMNVEV (reference sequence). There are 13 residues in the CDR3. Trimming stripped 8 bases from V and 5 bases from J, with 15 bases between. CDR3 bases: TGTGCCAGCGGGGGCCTCCTGGGGTATGGCTACACCTTC. This codes for CASGGLLGYGYTF.

This clonotype occurred many times. The chain combines TRBV7-3 with TRBJ2-3; tentatively, D is TRBD1 or TRBD2 (5 bases each). Germline V gene lookup returns CDR1 SGHTA and CDR2 FQGTGA. The CDR3 extends over 13 amino acids. Trimming cost V 1 base and J 6 bases, with 8 bases left between them. The CDR3 loop is CASSLKRGDTQYF. CDR3 DNA: TGTGCCAGCAGCTTAAAGAGGGGCGATACGCAGTATTTT.

The chain has TRBV3-1 and TRBJ2-5, with 7 bases identical to TRBD1. Germline V gives CDR1 LGHDT, CDR2 YNNKEL (reference sequence). CDR3 length: 15 residues. Trimming at V came to 1 base and at J to 5 bases, leaving 7 bases not matched to a gene. The CDR3 coding sequence is TGTGCCAGCAGCCAAGGCGGACAGGTCCGGGAGACCCAGTACTTC. Its protein product is CASSQGGQVRETQYF.

This clonotype was counted a few times. The chain employs TRBV4-2 and TRBJ2-4, with D possibly matching TRBD2 (6 bases). This CDR3 region has 16 residues. Deletions cut 0 bases from V and 7 bases from J, with 16 bases between. Germline CDR1 is LGHNA and CDR2 is YNFKEQ. CDR3 in amino acids: CASSQEVGGVLNIQYF. In DNA form, the CDR3 reads TGTGCCAGCAGCCAAGAGGTCGGCGGGGTGTTGAACATTCAGTACTTC.

The V and J genes are TRBV24-1 and TRBJ2-1; a possible D gene is TRBD2 (5 bases). This CDR3 region has 13 residues. Germline lookup yields CDR1 KGHDR and CDR2 SFDVKD. Trimming took off 0 bases at V and 8 bases at J, with 7 bases between the two ends. Here the CDR3 reads CATSDLGRDEQFF. As DNA, the CDR3 is TGTGCCACCAGTGATTTGGGGAGAGATGAGCAGTTCTTC.

The table lists this clonotype with a few counts. Written as DNA, the CDR3 is TGTGCCAGCAGCTTGAGTGCGGGGTTGATCACTGAAGCTTTCTTT. Its protein product is CASSLSAGLITEAFF. The V call is TRBV5-4, the J call TRBJ1-1; D is unclear. Trimming stripped 1 base from V and 4 bases from J, with 14 bases between. This CDR3 has 15 amino acids. CDR1 and CDR2 from the germline V gene are SGHNT and YYREEE (reference sequence).

This clonotype appeared many times. The chain carries TRBV7-9 and TRBJ1-2; D might be TRBD1 (5 bases). CDR1 SEHNR and CDR2 FQNEAQ come from the germline V gene (reference sequence). CDR3 length: 14 residues. Trimming removed 1 base from V and 8 bases from J, with 14 bases in between. The CDR3 coding sequence is TGTGCCAGCAGCTTAGTGGGCAGGGAAAAGGGCTACACCTTC. Its translation: CASSLVGREKGYTF.

This clonotype was detected a few times. The chain uses TRBV5-6 and TRBJ1-2, with a possible D match to TRBD1 (5 bases). V lost 7 bases and J lost 8, with 12 bases in between. This CDR3 is 11 amino acids long. Germline V gene lookup returns CDR1 SGHDT and CDR2 YYEEEE. CDR3 residues: CASGRALGYTF. Here the CDR3 DNA reads TGTGCCAGCGGCAGGGCTCTAGGCTACACCTTC.

V and J are TRBV24-1 and TRBJ2-7, with 8 bases that match TRBD1. Losses at the gene ends were 5 bases for V and 2 bases for J; bases not matched to a gene: 10. There are 16 residues in the CDR3. Germline CDR1 is KGHDR and CDR2 is SFDVKD. DNA for the CDR3: TGTGCCACCAGTGGCCGTGGACAGGGAAAAACCTACGAGCAGTACTTC. This translates into CATSGRGQGKTYEQYF.

Note on this clonotype: This may come from a read error, since a much larger clone is one base off. The chain combines TRBV2 with TRBJ1-1; 9 positions agree with TRBD1. Germline V gene lookup returns CDR1 SNHLY and CDR2 FYNNEI. J was trimmed by 4 bases and V by 4 bases; bases with no gene match: 4. The CDR3 covers 14 residues. The CDR3 nucleotides read TGTGCCAGCAGTGGACAGGGGGATGGCACTGAAGCTTTCTTT. As protein: CASSGQGDGTEAFF. Complete variable domain (other parts from reference TRBV2 and TRBJ1-1): EPEVTQTPSHQVTQMGQEVILRCVPISNHLYFYWYRQILGQKVEFLVSFYNNEISEKSEIFDDQFSVERPDGSNFTLKIRSTKLEDSAMYFCASSGQGDGTEAFFGQGTRLTVV.

This clonotype was counted at least ten times. This sequence joins TRBV13 and TRBJ2-1; tentatively, D is TRBD2 (6 bases). This CDR3 is 15 amino acids long. From germline, CDR1 is PRHDT and CDR2 FYEKMQ (reference sequence). Trimming removed 1 base at V and 2 bases at J, with 9 bases between. CDR3 DNA: TGTGCCAGCAGCTTAGTGGCGGGGACCTACAATGAGCAGTTCTTC. This translates into CASSLVAGTYNEQFF.